The 18 T cell receptor beta chains given below trace back to one sample, sequenced in a study of blood T cell repertoires in COVID-19. Method: immunoSEQ multiplex PCR; TCRdb's copy keeps in-frame clones and lacks some. The sample has 230,000 or so clones, about 91% seen once. The source material was PBMCs or T cells enriched from blood (not recorded which). These receptors all come from a woman in her forties or fifties with acute COVID-19.

This chain uses TRBV12-3 or TRBV12-4 with TRBJ2-7; the D is unclear. The CDR3 has 13 residues. V was pared by 3 bases and J by 5 bases, with 11 bases between. CDR3 region: CASSFYSFNEQYF. The CDR3 bases are TGTGCCAGCAGTTTCTACAGTTTTAACGAGCAGTACTTC.

The chain is built from TRBV5-1 and TRBJ2-5; the match to TRBD1 covers 12 bases. The CDR3 spans 15 residues. J was trimmed by 5 bases and V by 4 bases; bases with no gene match: 6. Germline V gene sequence: CDR1 SGHRS, CDR2 YFSETQ. Here the CDR3 reads CASSQGQGAWETQYF. CDR3 DNA sequence: TGCGCCAGCAGCCAGGGACAGGGGGCATGGGAGACCCAGTACTTC.

J is TRBJ2-2 and V is TRBV7-9; 8 nucleotides agree with TRBD2. V trimming: 11 bases; J trimming: 5 bases; junction bases outside the gene matches: 10. CDR1 SEHNR and CDR2 FQNEAQ come from the germline V gene (reference sequence). The CDR3 has 14 amino acids. In nucleotides, the CDR3 is TGTGCCGGTTCGCGGGAGGCCTTTACCGGGGAGCTGTTTTTT. Encoded protein: CAGSREAFTGELFF.

The V call is TRBV4-1, the J call TRBJ1-1, with 8 bases lining up with TRBD1. The V segment lost 2 bases and the J segment 1 base; nucleotides outside the gene matches: 6. Looked up from germline, CDR1 is MGHRA and CDR2 is YSYEKL. CDR3 length: 16 residues. The CDR3 DNA sequence: TGCGCCAGCAGCCAATCCGGACAGGGTTGGAACACTGAAGCTTTCTTT. Its translation is CASSQSGQGWNTEAFF.

This chain uses TRBV15 with TRBJ2-3; no definite D call. Trimming took 2 bases from V and 4 from J, leaving 7 bases between them. This CDR3 spans 13 amino acids. CDR1 is LNHNV and CDR2 is YYDKDF in the germline V gene (reference sequence). The CDR3 here is CATSRNPPDTQYF. CDR3 DNA: TGTGCCACCAGCAGAAATCCTCCAGATACGCAGTATTTT.

The V gene is TRBV11-3, the J gene TRBJ2-3; D is unresolved. Deletions cut 4 bases from V and 6 bases from J, with 17 bases between. This CDR3 is 15 amino acids long. Germline CDR1 SGHNT, CDR2 YENEEA. This CDR3 is CASSSSGSVRDTQYF. DNA of the CDR3: TGTGCCAGCAGCTCTTCCGGGTCTGTCCGGGATACGCAGTATTTT.

This clone was counted a single time. The J gene is TRBJ1-2, the V gene TRBV5-6, with D perhaps TRBD1 (5 bases). CDR3 length: 15 amino acids. Germline CDR1 reads SGHDT; CDR2 reads YYEEEE. V lost 0 bases to trimming and J lost 3 bases, with 12 bases between them. The CDR3 nucleotides are TGTGCCAGCAGCTTGGCCGGGACTGATTACTATGGCTACACCTTC. The encoded protein is CASSLAGTDYYGYTF.

The CDR3 DNA follows: TGTGCCAGCAGCTTCCGGACTAGCAATCTCTACAATGAGCAGTTCTTC. Translation gives CASSFRTSNLYNEQFF. The V call is TRBV13, the J call TRBJ2-1; TRBD2 agrees at 8 bases. Germline V gene data show CDR1 as PRHDT and CDR2 as FYEKMQ (reference sequence). J was trimmed by 3 bases and V by 3 bases; bases with no gene match: 7. CDR3 length equals 16 residues.

The V gene is TRBV27, the J gene TRBJ2-7; D gene uncertain. This CDR3 region has 13 residues. Germline lookup yields CDR1 MNHEY and CDR2 SMNVEV (reference sequence). Trimming stripped 8 bases from V and 9 bases from J, with 20 bases between. The CDR3 DNA reads as TGTGCCAGCCTCGAGGTCTCCTCTGGCCGGCAGTACTTC. Protein sequence: CASLEVSSGRQYF.

V is TRBV9 and J is TRBJ2-3, with a possible D match to TRBD1 (6 bases). The CDR3 is made up of 14 amino acids. CDR1 is SGDLS, CDR2 YYNGEE, per germline. Trimming left V 4 bases short and J 4 bases short, with 13 bases between. CDR3 sequence reads: CASSIRTAPDTQYF. The CDR3 nucleotides are TGTGCCAGCAGCATTCGGACAGCCCCAGATACGCAGTATTTT.

This chain links TRBV18 with TRBJ2-1; D remains ambiguous. CDR1 and CDR2 from the germline V gene are KGHSH and LQKENI. The CDR3 covers 16 residues. Between the trimmed V and J ends, which lost 0 bases and 2 bases, there was a span of 11 bases. The CDR3 loop reads CASSPPGSLTYNEQFF. CDR3 nucleotide sequence: TGTGCCAGCTCACCACCGGGCTCCTTGACCTACAATGAGCAGTTCTTC.

This chain's CDR3 is CASSLESGEPLGMDTEAFF. The CDR3, as DNA: TGTGCCAGCAGCTTAGAGAGCGGGGAGCCCTTAGGGATGGACACTGAAGCTTTCTTT. This rearrangement joins TRBV7-6 to TRBJ1-1; D uncertain. There are 19 residues in the CDR3. Germline V CDR1 and CDR2: SGHVS, FNYEAQ. V was clipped by 1 base and J by 3 bases, with 24 bases between them.

The V gene is TRBV7-3, the J gene TRBJ2-1, with a weak D call TRBD1 (6 bases). Trimming left V 5 bases short and J 5 bases short, with 19 bases between. The CDR3 runs to 16 residues. Per germline, CDR1 SGHTA and CDR2 FQGTGA. CDR3 protein: CASSPPPRGPNNEQFF. CDR3 DNA: TGTGCCAGCAGCCCACCCCCCAGGGGACCTAACAATGAGCAGTTCTTC.

This clone showed up just a few times. This chain connects TRBV9 to TRBJ2-3; D remains ambiguous. Germline V lookup: CDR1 SGDLS, CDR2 YYNGEE. The V end was cut by 0 bases, the J end by 2 bases, with 7 bases between. The CDR3 totals 14 residues. Here the CDR3 reads CASSVDPHTDTQYF. The CDR3 DNA sequence: TGTGCCAGCAGCGTAGACCCACACACAGATACGCAGTATTTT.

This clone was recorded a few times. The sample holds other DNA sequences that translate to the same CDR3. This sequence joins TRBV12-3 or TRBV12-4 and TRBJ1-2; D not resolved. The CDR3 totals 13 residues. V lost 3 bases to trimming and J lost 2 bases, with 7 bases between them. In DNA, the CDR3 is TGTGCCAGCAGTTTGGGCAGCAACTATGGCTACACCTTC. Protein product: CASSLGSNYGYTF.

The chain combines TRBV7-9 with TRBJ1-4; 9 positions agree with TRBD1. The CDR3 is 16 residues long. V was clipped by 3 bases and J by 8 bases; unmatched bases: 10. Per the germline V gene, CDR1 is SEHNR and CDR2 is FQNEAQ (reference sequence). The CDR3 spells CASSLGDRGSAEKLFF. The CDR3, as DNA: TGTGCCAGCAGCTTGGGCGACAGGGGGTCTGCGGAAAAACTGTTTTTT.

This clone showed up just a few times. The chain is built from TRBV5-5 and TRBJ1-6; 7 nucleotides match TRBD1. The CDR3 has 12 amino acids. Germline-derived CDR1 and CDR2 are SGHKS and YYEKEE (reference sequence). V shed 5 bases and J 12 bases; nucleotides not matched to a gene: 5. DNA for the CDR3: TGTGCCAGCAGAACGACAGGGAGACCCCTCCACTTT. Its protein is CASRTTGRPLHF.

In DNA, the CDR3 is TGTGCCAGCAGCGTGACTAGCGGGGGAATTGAGGACTACGAGCAGTACTTC. Its protein product is CASSVTSGGIEDYEQYF. V is TRBV6-2 or TRBV6-3 and J is TRBJ2-7; TRBD2 agrees at 12 bases. CDR1 and CDR2 (germline): MNHEY, SVGEGT. V was clipped by 6 bases and J by 3 bases; unmatched bases: 12. The CDR3 contains 17 residues.